The clone carrying this T cell receptor (beta chain) came up once. Its antigen is unidentified. This CDR3 contains 15 residues. Trimming took off 3 bases at V and 1 base at J, with 10 bases between the two ends. Germline-derived CDR1 and CDR2 are SGHTA and FQGNSA. The data are from a study of cytomegalovirus exposure and HLA in healthy donors. General study points: When analyzed later, a missense DCLRE1C variant was found to be linked to TCR beta V- and J-gene trimming. CMV serostatus was the only recorded immune exposure for donors.

Primers included in the PCR were 60 Vbeta and 13 Jbeta primers. Produced via immunoSEQ multiplex PCR; TCRdb's table is partial and in-frame only. The sample shows approximately 190,000 clones, over 65% of them seen only once. This chain uses TRBV7-2 with TRBJ2-1, with no clear D. The sample comprised PBMCs. This clonotype originated in a woman between 25 and 40 years old in good health and CMV-seronegative. CDR3 sequence reads: CASSFQVASYNEQFF. DNA of the CDR3: TGTGCCAGCAGCTTTCAGGTGGCGTCCTACAATGAGCAGTTCTTC.